This T cell receptor (beta chain) was recorded in a study of CD8+ T cells in alopecia areata. The treatment here: oral pan-JAK inhibitor, 5-10 mg twice daily. Looked up from germline, CDR1 is SEHNR and CDR2 is FQNEAQ (reference sequence). This CDR3 contains 14 residues. V was pared by 3 bases and J by 1 base, with 9 bases between. Extracted RNA was reverse transcribed into cDNA, the sequencing template. Only in-frame clones appear in the TCRdb table, and some are missing; sequencing was by immunoSEQ multiplex PCR. The sample lists some 190,000 clones, roughly 66% occurring once. Study conclusions and caveats: Tofacitinib delivered significant drops in scalp clonality and in expanded CD8+ clones among the top 100.

Notes on this clone: Antigen unknown.

This TCR was sampled from a human donor with alopecia areata. The source material was CD4+ T cells sorted from blood, sampled at week 24, from a patient treated with tofacitinib. The V gene is TRBV7-9, the J gene TRBJ2-5, with D perhaps TRBD1 or TRBD2 (5 bases each). CDR3 region: CASSFVGTQETQYF. CDR3 DNA sequence: TGTGCCAGCAGCTTTGTAGGGACCCAAGAGACCCAGTACTTC.